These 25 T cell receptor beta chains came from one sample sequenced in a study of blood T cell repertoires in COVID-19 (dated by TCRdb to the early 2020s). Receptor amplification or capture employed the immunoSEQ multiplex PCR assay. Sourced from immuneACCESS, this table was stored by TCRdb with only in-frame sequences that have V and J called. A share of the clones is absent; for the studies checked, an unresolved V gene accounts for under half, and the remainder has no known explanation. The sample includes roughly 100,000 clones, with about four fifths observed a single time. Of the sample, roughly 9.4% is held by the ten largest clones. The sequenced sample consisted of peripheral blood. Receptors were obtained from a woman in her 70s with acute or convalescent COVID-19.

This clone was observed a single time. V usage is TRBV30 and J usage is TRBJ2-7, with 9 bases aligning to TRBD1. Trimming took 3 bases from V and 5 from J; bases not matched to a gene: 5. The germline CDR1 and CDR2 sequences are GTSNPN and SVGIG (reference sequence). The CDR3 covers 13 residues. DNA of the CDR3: TGTGCCTGGAGGGGGACAGGGTTCCACGAGCAGTACTTC. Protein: CAWRGTGFHEQYF.

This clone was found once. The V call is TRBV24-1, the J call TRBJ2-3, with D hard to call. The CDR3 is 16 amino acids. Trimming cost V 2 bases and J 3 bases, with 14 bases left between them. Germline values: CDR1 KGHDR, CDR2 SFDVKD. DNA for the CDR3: TGTGCCACCAGTGATTCACGGATCTCCGGGACAGATACGCAGTATTTT. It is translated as CATSDSRISGTDTQYF.

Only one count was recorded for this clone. CDR3: CASSHGQGSTEAFF. The CDR3 bases are TGTGCCAGCAGCCATGGCCAGGGGAGCACTGAAGCTTTCTTT. The chain carries TRBV11-2 and TRBJ1-1, with D possibly matching TRBD1 (6 bases). The CDR3 extends over 14 amino acids. The ends were cut back, 5 bases at V and 4 bases at J, with 14 bases in the middle. The germline gives CDR1 SGHAT, CDR2 FQNNGV.

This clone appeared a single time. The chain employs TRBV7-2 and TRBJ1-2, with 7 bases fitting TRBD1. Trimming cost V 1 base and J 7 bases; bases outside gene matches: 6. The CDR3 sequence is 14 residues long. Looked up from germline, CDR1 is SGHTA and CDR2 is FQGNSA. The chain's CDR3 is CASSLGEGGFGYTF. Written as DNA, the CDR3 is TGTGCCAGCAGCTTAGGCGAAGGGGGCTTTGGCTACACCTTC.

The DNA of the CDR3 is TGTGCCAGCAGGCCACAGGGCTCCGGGGAGCTGTTTTTT. Amino acid sequence: CASRPQGSGELFF. This chain uses TRBV27 with TRBJ2-2; D perhaps matches TRBD1 (6 bases). CDR3 length: 13 amino acids. V lost 6 bases and J lost 6, with 11 bases in between. Germline V CDR1 and CDR2: MNHEY, SMNVEV (reference sequence).

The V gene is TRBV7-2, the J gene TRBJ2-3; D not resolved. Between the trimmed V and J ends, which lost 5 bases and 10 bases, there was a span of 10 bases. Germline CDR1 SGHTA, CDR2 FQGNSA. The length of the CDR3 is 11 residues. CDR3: CASSTSSPQYF. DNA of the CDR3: TGTGCCAGCAGCACGAGCTCCCCGCAGTATTTT.

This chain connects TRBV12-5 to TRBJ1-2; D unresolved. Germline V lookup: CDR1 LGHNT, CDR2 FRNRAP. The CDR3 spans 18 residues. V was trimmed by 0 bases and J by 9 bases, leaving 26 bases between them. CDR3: CASGLVMCAREVVRCYTF. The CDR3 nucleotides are TGTGCTAGTGGTTTGGTAATGTGTGCGCGAGAGGTCGTAAGATGCTACACCTTC.

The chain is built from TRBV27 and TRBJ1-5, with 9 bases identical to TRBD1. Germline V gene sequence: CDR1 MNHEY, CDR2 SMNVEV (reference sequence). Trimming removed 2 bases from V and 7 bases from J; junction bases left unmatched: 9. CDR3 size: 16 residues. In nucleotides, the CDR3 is TGTGCCAGCAGTTTAAGGTTTGGACAGGGGATACAGCCCCAGCATTTT. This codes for CASSLRFGQGIQPQHF.

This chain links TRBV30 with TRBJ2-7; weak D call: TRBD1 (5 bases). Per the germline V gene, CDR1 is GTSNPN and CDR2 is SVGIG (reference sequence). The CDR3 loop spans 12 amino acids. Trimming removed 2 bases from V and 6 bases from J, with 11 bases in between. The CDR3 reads CAWSPARVEQYF. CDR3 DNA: TGTGCCTGGAGTCCCGCCAGGGTCGAGCAGTACTTC.

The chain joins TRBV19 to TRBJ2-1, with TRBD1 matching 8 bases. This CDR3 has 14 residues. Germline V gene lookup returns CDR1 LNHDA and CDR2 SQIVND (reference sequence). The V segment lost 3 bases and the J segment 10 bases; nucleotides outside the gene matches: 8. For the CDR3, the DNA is TGTGCCAGTAGTATGTCTGGACAGGGCCCCGAGCAGTTCTTC. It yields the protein CASSMSGQGPEQFF.

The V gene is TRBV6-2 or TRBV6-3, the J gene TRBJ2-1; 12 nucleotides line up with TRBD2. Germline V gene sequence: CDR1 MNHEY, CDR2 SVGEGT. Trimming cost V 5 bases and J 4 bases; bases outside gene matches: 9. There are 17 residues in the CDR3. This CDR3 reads CASSSQTSGSRYNEQFF. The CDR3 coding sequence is TGTGCCAGCAGTAGCCAGACTAGCGGGAGTCGTTACAATGAGCAGTTCTTC.

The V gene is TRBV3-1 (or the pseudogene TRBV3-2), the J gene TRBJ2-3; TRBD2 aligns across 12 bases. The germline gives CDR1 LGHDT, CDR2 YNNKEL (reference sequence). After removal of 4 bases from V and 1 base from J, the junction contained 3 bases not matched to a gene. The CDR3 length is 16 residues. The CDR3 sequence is CASSPWTSGGTDTQYF. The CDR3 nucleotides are TGTGCCAGCAGCCCCTGGACTAGCGGGGGCACAGATACGCAGTATTTT.

CDR3: CASSLRDRGLLNYGYTF. The CDR3 nucleotides read TGTGCCAGCAGCTTACGGGACAGGGGGCTTCTTAACTATGGCTACACCTTC. V and J are TRBV11-3 and TRBJ1-2, with 12 bases identical to TRBD1. Germline V gene sequence: CDR1 SGHNT, CDR2 YENEEA. V lost 2 bases to trimming and J lost 1 base; unmatched junction nucleotides: 5. CDR3 length: 17 amino acids.

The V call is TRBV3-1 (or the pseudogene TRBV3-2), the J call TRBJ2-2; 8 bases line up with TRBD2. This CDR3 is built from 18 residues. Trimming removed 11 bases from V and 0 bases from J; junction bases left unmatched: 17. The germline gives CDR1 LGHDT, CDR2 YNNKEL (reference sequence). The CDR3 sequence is CASSWQAGGDANTGELFF. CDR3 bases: TGTGCCTCCTCCTGGCAGGCGGGGGGAGACGCGAACACCGGGGAGCTGTTTTTT.

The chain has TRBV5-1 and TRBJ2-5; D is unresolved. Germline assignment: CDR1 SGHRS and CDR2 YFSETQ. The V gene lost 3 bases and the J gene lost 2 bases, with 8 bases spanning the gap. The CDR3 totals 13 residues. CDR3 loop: CASSSQPQETQYF. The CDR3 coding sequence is TGCGCCAGCAGCTCACAGCCTCAAGAGACCCAGTACTTC.

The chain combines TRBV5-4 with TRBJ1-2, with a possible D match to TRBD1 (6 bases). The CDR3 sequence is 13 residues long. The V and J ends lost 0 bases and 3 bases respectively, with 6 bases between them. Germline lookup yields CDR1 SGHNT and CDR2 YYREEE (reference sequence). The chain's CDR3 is CASSLEGDYGYTF. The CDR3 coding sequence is TGTGCCAGCAGCTTGGAGGGGGACTATGGCTACACCTTC. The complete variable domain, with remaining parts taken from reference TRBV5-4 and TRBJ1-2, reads ETGVTQSPTHLIKTRGQQVTLRCSSQSGHNTVSWYQQALGQGPQFIFQYYREEENGRGNFPPRFSGLQFPNYSSELNVNALELDDSALYLCASSLEGDYGYTFGSGTRLTVV.

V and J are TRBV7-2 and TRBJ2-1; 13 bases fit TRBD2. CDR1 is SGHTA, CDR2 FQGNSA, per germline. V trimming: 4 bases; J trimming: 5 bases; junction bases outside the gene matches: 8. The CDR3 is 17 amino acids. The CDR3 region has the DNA TGTGCCAGCAGCTGGGCGGTACTAGCGGGGGGGGACAATGAGCAGTTCTTC. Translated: CASSWAVLAGGDNEQFF. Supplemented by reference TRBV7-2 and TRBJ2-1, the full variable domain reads GAGVSQSPSNKVTEKGKDVELRCDPISGHTALYWYRQSLGQGLEFLIYFQGNSAPDKSGLPSDRFSAERTGGSVSTLTIQRTQQEDSAVYLCASSWAVLAGGDNEQFFGPGTRLTVL.

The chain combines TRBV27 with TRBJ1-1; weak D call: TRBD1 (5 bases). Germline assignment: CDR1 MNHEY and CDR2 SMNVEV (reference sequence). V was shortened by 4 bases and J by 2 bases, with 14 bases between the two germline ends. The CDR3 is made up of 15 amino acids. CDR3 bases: TGTGCCAGCAGTTATGCAGGGCAGGGAAACACTGAAGCTTTCTTT. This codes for CASSYAGQGNTEAFF.

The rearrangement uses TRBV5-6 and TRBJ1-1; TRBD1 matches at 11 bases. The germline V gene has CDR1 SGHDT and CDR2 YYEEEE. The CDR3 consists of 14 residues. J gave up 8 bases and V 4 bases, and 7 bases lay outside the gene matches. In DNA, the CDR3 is TGTGCCAGCAGCCACGGACAGGGGGCTTCAGAAGCTTTCTTT. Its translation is CASSHGQGASEAFF.

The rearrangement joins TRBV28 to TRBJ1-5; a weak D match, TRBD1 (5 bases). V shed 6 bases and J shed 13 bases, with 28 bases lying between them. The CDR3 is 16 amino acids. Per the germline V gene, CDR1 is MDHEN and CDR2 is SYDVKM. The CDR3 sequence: CASRLGDSALPRPQHF. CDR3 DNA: TGTGCCAGCAGGTTAGGCGACAGCGCTCTTCCCCGGCCACAGCATTTT.

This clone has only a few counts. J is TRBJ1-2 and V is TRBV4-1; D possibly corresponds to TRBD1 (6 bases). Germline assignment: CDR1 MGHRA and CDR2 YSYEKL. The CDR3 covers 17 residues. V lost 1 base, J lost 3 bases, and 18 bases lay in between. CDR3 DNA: TGCGCCAGCAGCCAAGCCGGGACAAGGAGGAAGGACTATGGCTACACCTTC. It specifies CASSQAGTRRKDYGYTF.

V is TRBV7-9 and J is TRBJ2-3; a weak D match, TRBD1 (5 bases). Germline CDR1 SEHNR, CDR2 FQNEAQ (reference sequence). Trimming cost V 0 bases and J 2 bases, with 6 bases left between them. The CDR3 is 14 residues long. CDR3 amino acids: CASSLADITDTQYF. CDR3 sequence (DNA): TGTGCCAGCAGCTTAGCGGACATCACAGATACGCAGTATTTT. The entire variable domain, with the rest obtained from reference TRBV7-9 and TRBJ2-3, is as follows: DTGVSQNPRHKITKRGQNVTFRCDPISEHNRLYWYRQTLGQGPEFLTYFQNEAQLEKSRLLSDRFSAERPKGSFSTLEIQRTEQGDSAMYLCASSLADITDTQYFGPGTRLTVL.

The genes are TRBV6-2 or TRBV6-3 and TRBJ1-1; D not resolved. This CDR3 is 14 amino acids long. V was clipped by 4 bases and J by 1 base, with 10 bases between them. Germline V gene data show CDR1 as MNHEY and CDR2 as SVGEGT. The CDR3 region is CASSFGGGNTEAFF. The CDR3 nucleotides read TGTGCCAGCAGTTTTGGCGGAGGGAACACTGAAGCTTTCTTT.

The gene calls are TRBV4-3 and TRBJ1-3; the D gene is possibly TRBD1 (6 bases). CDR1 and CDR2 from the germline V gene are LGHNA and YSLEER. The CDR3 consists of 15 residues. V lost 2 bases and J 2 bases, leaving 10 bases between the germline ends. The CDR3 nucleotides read TGCGCCAGCAGCCAATTCAGGGGCGCTGGAAACACCATATATTTT. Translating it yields CASSQFRGAGNTIYF.

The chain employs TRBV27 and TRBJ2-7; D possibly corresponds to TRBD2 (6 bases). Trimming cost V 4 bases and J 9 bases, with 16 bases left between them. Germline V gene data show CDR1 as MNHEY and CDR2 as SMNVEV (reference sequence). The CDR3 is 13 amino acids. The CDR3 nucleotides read TGTGCCAGCAGTTCCGGGACTCCCGGGGGGCAGTACTTC. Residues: CASSSGTPGGQYF.